The next 22 T cell receptor beta chains were all read from a single sample in a study of technical replicates of blood from several donors. Here immunoSEQ multiplex PCR was the method, and the copy in TCRdb shows in-frame clones only, minus some. The sample carries approximately 85,000 clones, approximately 95% recorded once. Sample: T cells isolated from PBMCs. These receptors all stem from a human donor in good health.

This chain uses TRBV7-2 with TRBJ1-2; D is possibly TRBD1 (5 bases). CDR3 length equals 15 residues. V was trimmed by 3 bases and J by 10 bases, leaving 21 bases between them. CDR1 is SGHTA, CDR2 FQGNSA, per germline. The CDR3 DNA follows: TGTGCCAGCAGCTTGTTCCCTACAGGATTCGAAGACTACACCTTC. Its translation is CASSLFPTGFEDYTF.

The chain recombines TRBV6-5 with TRBJ2-3, with D tentatively TRBD1 (6 bases). Germline values: CDR1 MNHEY, CDR2 SVGAGI. CDR3 length: 14 residues. The V end was cut by 2 bases, the J end by 6 bases, with 12 bases between. CDR3 sequence reads: CASSYGLQGDTQYF. The CDR3 coding sequence is TGTGCCAGCAGTTACGGTCTGCAGGGGGATACGCAGTATTTT.

The rearrangement links TRBV29-1 to TRBJ2-7, with 9 bases fitting TRBD1. This CDR3 contains 12 residues. CDR1 and CDR2 from the germline V gene are SQVTM and ANQGSEA. J gave up 8 bases and V 4 bases, and 6 bases lay outside the gene matches. The CDR3 region is CSVARDREKQYF. CDR3 bases: TGCAGCGTTGCCCGGGACAGGGAGAAGCAGTACTTC.

The rearrangement joins TRBV7-6 to TRBJ2-3, with TRBD2 identical over 7 bases. J gave up 1 base and V 4 bases, and 2 bases lay outside the gene matches. CDR3 length equals 14 residues. CDR1 and CDR2 (germline): SGHVS, FNYEAQ. The CDR3 sequence: CASSWGGGTDTQYF. CDR3 in DNA: TGTGCCAGCAGCTGGGGGGGTGGCACAGATACGCAGTATTTT.

This sequence joins TRBV7-6 and TRBJ2-7; tentative D call: TRBD1 (6 bases). V was shortened by 5 bases and J by 3 bases, with 14 bases between the two germline ends. CDR1 is SGHVS and CDR2 is FNYEAQ in the germline V gene. CDR3 length: 14 amino acids. DNA for the CDR3: TGTGCCAGCAGCCCCACGGACAGCCTCTACGAGCAGTACTTC. Its protein is CASSPTDSLYEQYF.

The chain carries TRBV5-8 and TRBJ2-7; 11 bases are shared with TRBD1. This CDR3 is 17 amino acids long. J was trimmed by 5 bases and V by 3 bases; bases with no gene match: 13. The germline gives CDR1 SGHTS, CDR2 YDEGEE. The CDR3 region is CASSYNLGTGGPHEQYF. CDR3 nucleotides: TGTGCCAGCAGCTACAACCTCGGGACAGGGGGGCCCCACGAGCAGTACTTC. Full variable domain (rest looked up from reference TRBV5-8 and TRBJ2-7): EAGVTQSPTHLIKTRGQQATLRCSPISGHTSVYWYQQALGLGLQFLLWYDEGEERNRGNFPPRFSGRQFPNYSSELNVNALELEDSALYLCASSYNLGTGGPHEQYFGPGTRLTVT.

This clone was counted between two and nine times. The rearrangement joins TRBV11-2 to TRBJ1-1; a possible D gene is TRBD1 (6 bases). CDR1 and CDR2 (germline): SGHAT, FQNNGV. V lost 5 bases to trimming and J lost 3 bases, with 10 bases between them. The CDR3 is made up of 13 amino acids. The CDR3 sequence: CASSLRQDTEAFF. DNA of the CDR3: TGTGCCAGCAGCCTTAGACAGGACACTGAAGCTTTCTTT.

This clone was recorded once. This rearrangement joins TRBV6-5 to TRBJ2-7; the D is unclear. V gave up 0 bases and J gave up 5 bases, with 8 bases separating them. Per the germline V gene, CDR1 is MNHEY and CDR2 is SVGAGI. The CDR3 covers 13 residues. The CDR3 here is CASSYSSFNEQYF. The CDR3 nucleotides read TGTGCCAGCAGTTACTCGAGTTTCAACGAGCAGTACTTC.

The chain links TRBV7-8 to TRBJ2-7; D gene unclear. The length of the CDR3 is 13 residues. V lost 5 bases, J lost 4 bases, and 12 bases lay in between. Looked up from germline, CDR1 is SGHVS and CDR2 is FQNEAQ. DNA for the CDR3: TGTGCCAGCAGCCCTCTTTTTTTGTACGAGCAGTACTTC. Translated: CASSPLFLYEQYF.

The chain couples TRBV18 to TRBJ2-7; TRBD1 aligns across 7 bases. After removal of 4 bases from V and 4 bases from J, the junction contained 4 bases not matched to a gene. Germline CDR1 and CDR2: KGHSH and LQKENI. The CDR3 is 13 amino acids. Here the CDR3 DNA reads TGTGCCAGCTCACGGGACAGTAATTACGAGCAGTACTTC. Translation gives CASSRDSNYEQYF. The entire variable domain, with the rest obtained from reference TRBV18 and TRBJ2-7, is as follows: NAGVMQNPRHLVRRRGQEARLRCSPMKGHSHVYWYRQLPEEGLKFMVYLQKENIIDESGMPKERFSAEFPKEGPSILRIQQVVRGDSAAYFCASSRDSNYEQYFGPGTRLTVT.

This CDR3 is CASGSGQTSENTIYF. CDR3 coding DNA: TGTGCTAGTGGTTCCGGACAGACCTCGGAAAACACCATATATTTT. The genes are TRBV12-5 and TRBJ1-3; possible D gene TRBD1, 6 bases. The CDR3 consists of 15 residues. CDR1 is LGHNT, CDR2 FRNRAP, per germline. V lost 4 bases, J lost 6 bases, and 16 bases lay in between.

This clone was seen a single time. The chain links TRBV18 to TRBJ1-1; D ambiguous. The V and J ends lost 3 bases and 8 bases respectively, with 10 bases between them. Germline-derived CDR1 and CDR2 are KGHSH and LQKENI. This CDR3 is built from 12 residues. The CDR3 region has the DNA TGTGCCAGCTCACCCGGAACAGTGGAAGCTTTCTTT. It codes for CASSPGTVEAFF.

The rearrangement joins TRBV2 to TRBJ2-2; 8 bases are shared with TRBD1. The ends lost 6 bases at V and 6 bases at J; junction bases unmatched: 9. From germline, CDR1 is SNHLY and CDR2 FYNNEI. The CDR3 spans 15 residues. The CDR3 reads CASRKTGALAGELFF. The CDR3 DNA follows: TGTGCCAGCAGAAAGACAGGGGCTCTAGCCGGGGAGCTGTTTTTT.

The V and J genes are TRBV15 and TRBJ2-1; 11 bases are shared with TRBD2. V was clipped by 3 bases and J by 4 bases; unmatched bases: 2. The germline V gene has CDR1 LNHNV and CDR2 YYDKDF (reference sequence). The CDR3 loop spans 15 amino acids. CDR3 nucleotide sequence: TGTGCCACCAGCAGGGGACTAGCGGAATACAATGAGCAGTTCTTC. This gives the protein CATSRGLAEYNEQFF.

This chain links TRBV19 with TRBJ2-3, with D possibly matching TRBD1 (6 bases). Germline assignment: CDR1 LNHDA and CDR2 SQIVND (reference sequence). CDR3 size: 14 residues. The V gene lost 3 bases and the J gene lost 5 bases, with 12 bases spanning the gap. The DNA of the CDR3 is TGTGCCAGTAGTATGGACAGTCCCAAAGATACGCAGTATTTT. Protein: CASSMDSPKDTQYF.

The rearrangement uses TRBV29-1 and TRBJ2-3; no reliable D call. V shed 7 bases and J shed 3 bases, with 8 bases lying between them. Germline CDR1 is SQVTM and CDR2 is ANQGSEA. The CDR3 spans 11 residues. CDR3 nucleotide sequence: TGCAGCGCGATGGAGACAGATACGCAGTATTTT. Protein sequence: CSAMETDTQYF.

The chain carries TRBV19 and TRBJ2-5, with a possible D match to TRBD1 (5 bases). The CDR3 runs to 14 residues. The ends were cut back, 2 bases at V and 1 base at J, with 8 bases in the middle. The germline V gene encodes CDR1 LNHDA and CDR2 SQIVND (reference sequence). CDR3: CASSITGSQETQYF. The CDR3, as DNA: TGTGCCAGTAGTATAACAGGCTCCCAAGAGACCCAGTACTTC.

This chain links TRBV4-1 with TRBJ2-7, with TRBD1 matching over 9 bases. The length of the CDR3 is 16 residues. The J segment lost 5 bases and the V segment lost 4 bases, leaving 12 bases of the junction unmatched. Germline V gene sequence: CDR1 MGHRA, CDR2 YSYEKL. The CDR3 sequence is CASSRRGGTGRNEQYF. The CDR3 region has the DNA TGCGCCAGCAGCCGAAGAGGGGGGACAGGGAGAAACGAGCAGTACTTC.

This chain uses TRBV5-1 with TRBJ2-2; maybe TRBD1 (6 bases). The CDR3 runs to 17 residues. Trimming cost V 0 bases and J 3 bases, with 15 bases left between them. Germline V gives CDR1 SGHRS, CDR2 YFSETQ. CDR3 residues: CASSLAQGVLDTGELFF. CDR3 DNA sequence: TGCGCCAGCAGCTTGGCACAGGGCGTTCTGGACACCGGGGAGCTGTTTTTT.

This chain links TRBV29-1 with TRBJ2-5; no reliable D call. The CDR3 loop spans 10 amino acids. Looked up from germline, CDR1 is SQVTM and CDR2 is ANQGSEA. V lost 4 bases and J 5 bases, leaving 5 bases between the germline ends. Here the CDR3 DNA reads TGCAGCGTTGCCGGGGAGACCCAGTACTTC. Translating gives CSVAGETQYF. The complete variable domain, with remaining parts taken from reference TRBV29-1 and TRBJ2-5, reads SAVISQKPSRDICQRGTSLTIQCQVDSQVTMMFWYRQQPGQSLTLIATANQGSEATYESGFVIDKFPISRPNLTFSTLTVSNMSPEDSSIYLCSVAGETQYFGPGTRLLVL.

The chain recombines TRBV5-1 with TRBJ2-1; a weak D match, TRBD2 (5 bases). The V end lost 0 bases, the J end lost 0 bases, and 10 bases lay between the germline ends. This CDR3 region has 16 residues. Germline lookup yields CDR1 SGHRS and CDR2 YFSETQ. The CDR3: CASSLGREPSYNEQFF. The CDR3 DNA follows: TGCGCCAGCAGCTTGGGACGGGAACCCTCCTACAATGAGCAGTTCTTC.

The chain uses TRBV1 and TRBJ2-1; the listed D gene, TRBD2, was not tested against the DNA. TRBV1 is annotated as a pseudogene. This CDR3 is built from 20 residues. The CDR3 bases are TGCACCAGCAGTCAACCACCGGGACTAGCGGGGGGGCGCAGGAGGAATGAGCAGTTCTTC. As protein: CTSSQPPGLAGGRRRNEQFF.